These T cell receptor beta chains were read from a single sample in a study of blood T cell repertoires in COVID-19. Assay: immunoSEQ multiplex PCR; the TCRdb copy retains only in-frame clones and omits some. The sample consists of 250,000 or so clones, roughly 80% of them appearing once. Specimen: peripheral blood. These receptors all stem from a woman aged 55-70 years with active or convalescent COVID-19. The CDR3 runs from the conserved cysteine through the conserved F or W. A D gene is named only where the DNA matches it firmly. Size is stated for part of the rows, as once, few or many counts, or as a class when the clone is expanded.

j_call cdr3_length clone_size v_call d_call cdr3_nt cdr3_aa
TRBJ2-1 20 once TRBV19 TRBD1 TGTGCCAGTAGTTCCCTAGGACAGGCAGGGGGCCTCTTTTCCTACAATGAGCAGTTCTTC CASSSLGQAGGLFSYNEQFF
TRBJ1-1 15 . TRBV5-1 . TGCGCCAGCAGCTTGGCCTCGGCAGGGAACACTGAAGCTTTCTTT CASSLASAGNTEAFF
TRBJ2-3 16 few TRBV5-1 . TGCGCCAGCAGCCCGGGTCTGGGGCGGTCGACAGATACGCAGTATTTT CASSPGLGRSTDTQYF
TRBJ2-1 17 . TRBV4-1 . TGCGCCAGCAGCCTTCAGGTCGCCCTTATCTCCTACAATGAGCAGTTCTTC CASSLQVALISYNEQFF
TRBJ1-4 14 . TRBV13 TRBD1 TGTGCCAGCAGCTTCGGGACAGGGGCCGAAAAACTGTTTTTT CASSFGTGAEKLFF
TRBJ2-5 17 . TRBV10-3 TRBD2 TGTGCCATCAGTGAGTCGCTTTCGGGAGGGCCGGGGGAGACCCAGTACTTC CAISESLSGGPGETQYF
TRBJ1-3 15 . TRBV27 . TGTGCCAGCAGTGTTTTCCCGGGTTCTGGAAACACCATATATTTT CASSVFPGSGNTIYF
TRBJ1-1 14 . TRBV6-5 TRBD1 TGTGCCAGCAGTCTCGGACAGGGGAACACTGAAGCTTTCTTT CASSLGQGNTEAFF
TRBJ1-1 15 . TRBV7-2 . TGTGCCAGCAGCCTACTAGGGGGACGGAACACTGAAGCTTTCTTT CASSLLGGRNTEAFF
TRBJ1-1 12 . TRBV5-1 . TGCGCCAGCAGCTTCCAGGACACTGAAGCTTTCTTT CASSFQDTEAFF
TRBJ2-7 15 . TRBV10-3 TRBD1 TGTGCCATCAGTGATACGAGATCCGGGGACAGGGGACAGTACTTC CAISDTRSGDRGQYF
TRBJ2-3 15 . TRBV19 TRBD2 TGTGCCAGTAGCCTACTAGCGGGGGGTATAGATACGCAGTATTTT CASSLLAGGIDTQYF
TRBJ1-4 15 . TRBV6-5 . TGTGCCAGCAGTTACGGCCAGACAACTAATGAAAAACTGTTTTTT CASSYGQTTNEKLFF
TRBJ1-6 14 . TRBV9 TRBD1 TGTGCCAGCAGCCCCGGACAGGGTCAATCACCCCTCCACTTT CASSPGQGQSPLHF
TRBJ2-7 13 . TRBV3-1/TRBV3-2 TRBD2 TGTGCCAGCAGCCGGGCTAGCGGGGACGAGCAGTACTTC CASSRASGDEQYF
TRBJ2-6 19 . TRBV4-1 TRBD1 TGCGCCAGCAGCCAAGCCACCGACAGGGGGCCCACTGGGGCCAACGTCCTGACTTTC CASSQATDRGPTGANVLTF
TRBJ1-2 13 . TRBV2 . TGTGCCAGCAGTGAAGGGGGCAACTATGGCTACACCTTC CASSEGGNYGYTF
TRBJ1-5 16 once TRBV19 . TGTGCCAGCATCGACTCAACCGGACAGAGCAATCAGCCCCAGCATTTT CASIDSTGQSNQPQHF
TRBJ2-7 16 . TRBV18 TRBD2 TGTGCCAGCTCACCCATAGCGGGAACATTATCCTACGAGCAGTACTTC CASSPIAGTLSYEQYF
TRBJ1-4 18 . TRBV3-1/TRBV3-2 . TGTGCCAGCAGCCAAGTTAGGGGTATGAGTTCAACTAATGAAAAACTGTTTTTT CASSQVRGMSSTNEKLFF
TRBJ1-4 15 . TRBV25-1 . TGTGCCAGCAGGGATACAGGGAATCCTTGGGGGAAACTGTTTTTT CASRDTGNPWGKLFF
TRBJ1-2 12 . TRBV24-1 . TGTGCCACCAGTGTCGAGGGTAGGGGCTACACCTTC CATSVEGRGYTF
TRBJ2-4 13 . TRBV28 . TGTGCCAGCAGTTTAATACAGGGTTGGGTTCAGTACTTC CASSLIQGWVQYF
TRBJ1-1 14 . TRBV28 TRBD1 TGTGCCAGCAGCGACAGGGATCGGAACACTGAAGCTTTCTTT CASSDRDRNTEAFF
TRBJ2-3 19 . TRBV7-2 TRBD2 TGTGCCAGCAGCTTAGATGGTGTGAGGACTAGCGGGGGGACAGATACGCAGTATTTT CASSLDGVRTSGGTDTQYF
TRBJ2-7 12 . TRBV29-1 TRBD1 TGCAGCATAGGACAGGGGAAAAACGAGCAGTACTTC CSIGQGKNEQYF
TRBJ1-6 17 . TRBV28 . TGTGCCAGCAGTCTTCTCAGGGGTCAGGGGAATAATTCACCCCTCCACTTT CASSLLRGQGNNSPLHF
TRBJ1-1 14 . TRBV29-1 . TGCAGCGTGGCTGGTGGGCAGATGGACACTGAAGCTTTCTTT CSVAGGQMDTEAFF
TRBJ2-1 13 . TRBV19 TRBD2 TGTGCCTCAAGTAGCGGGGCTAACAATGAGCAGTTCTTC CASSSGANNEQFF
TRBJ2-5 14 . TRBV2 . TGTGCCAGCACGCCGAGGGTAATACAAGAGACCCAGTACTTC CASTPRVIQETQYF
TRBJ2-7 12 . TRBV30 . TGTGCCTGGAACGAGGGAGTCTACGAGCAGTACTTC CAWNEGVYEQYF
TRBJ1-3 15 . TRBV6-1 TRBD1 TGTGCCAGCAGTGAATACAGGGGGCAAGGAAACACCATATATTTT CASSEYRGQGNTIYF
TRBJ1-3 16 . TRBV30 TRBD1 TGTGCCTGGAGTGTACGGTCGGCAGGGGGCGATTACACCATATATTTT CAWSVRSAGGDYTIYF
TRBJ2-1 15 . TRBV6-5 TRBD1 TGTGCCAGCAGTTCCCCGGGACAGACAAGGGATGAGCAGTTCTTC CASSSPGQTRDEQFF
TRBJ2-1 13 . TRBV4-2 . TGTGCCAGCAGCCAAGACATATCGCTAGAGCAGTTCTTC CASSQDISLEQFF
TRBJ2-5 16 . TRBV5-5 TRBD2 TGTGCCAGCAGTTGGACTAGCGGGAGGGCCAGTGAGACCCAGTACTTC CASSWTSGRASETQYF
TRBJ2-1 16 few TRBV5-1 TRBD2 TGCGCCAGCAGCCCAGGACTAGCGGGAGCAATCGATGAGCAGTTCTTC CASSPGLAGAIDEQFF
TRBJ1-5 14 . TRBV6-4 . TGTGCCATCCCGAAGGGGCGCTTGCATCAGCCCCAGCATTTT CAIPKGRLHQPQHF
TRBJ2-3 16 . TRBV19 TRBD1 TGTGCCAGTAGAACTCAAAAAGGGACAGCCACAGATACGCAGTATTTT CASRTQKGTATDTQYF
TRBJ1-2 15 once TRBV27 TRBD1 TGTGCCAGCAGTCCGGCGACAGGGGGGGCATCTGGCTACACCTTC CASSPATGGASGYTF
TRBJ2-2 16 . TRBV10-2 TRBD2 TGCGCCAGCAGAGGGACTAGCGGGGCGAACACCGGGGAGCTGTTTTTT CASRGTSGANTGELFF
TRBJ2-3 17 few TRBV10-3 TRBD2 TGTGCCATCAAAGACGGGACTAGCGGGGGGGGCACAGATACGCAGTATTTT CAIKDGTSGGGTDTQYF
TRBJ2-5 14 few TRBV5-4 . TGTGCCAGCAGCCGATTAAGTTTAGAAGAGACCCAGTACTTC CASSRLSLEETQYF